This T cell receptor beta chain was found in a study of response to subunit inactivated influenza vaccine. General study results and limits: New T cells are recruited in small numbers by each seasonal influenza vaccination, according to the authors' suggestion.

Looked up from germline, CDR1 is LGHDT and CDR2 is YNNKEL (reference sequence). The CDR3 is made up of 15 amino acids. The V end was cut by 0 bases, the J end by 4 bases, with 10 bases between. This clonotype was counted many times. Its antigen is unidentified. TCRdb re-called the RT-PCR reads through MiXCR, storing one row per CDR3 protein. Here the sample spans around 470,000 distinct CDR3 sequences, 6.5% to 8% being singletons. Sequencing used PBMCs from blood, obtained around 25 months after vaccination. This chain connects TRBV3-1 to TRBJ2-1; tentative D call: TRBD2 (5 bases). This sequence originates from a man between 50 and 75 years old who received an inactivated influenza vaccine. This CDR3 is CASSQDLGSYNEQFF. The CDR3 nucleotides are TGTGCCAGCAGCCAAGATCTGGGGAGTTACAATGAGCAGTTCTTC.